Following are 18 T cell receptor beta chains from one sample sequenced in a study of graft-versus-host responses after intestinal transplantation. Clones were sequenced by immunoSEQ multiplex PCR, and TCRdb holds only the in-frame ones, with some missing. The sample holds fewer than 55,000 clones, approximately 96% seen once. Which antigens these TCRs recognize remains unknown. Sequenced material: unstimulated CD8+ T cells sorted from spleen or lymph node cells, taken before transplant. The origin of the receptors is a human donor who was the organ donor for an intestinal transplant.

This clone appeared once. The chain couples TRBV10-3 to TRBJ1-2; TRBD1 agrees at 9 bases. The germline gives CDR1 ENHRY, CDR2 SYGVKD. V lost 5 bases to trimming and J lost 4 bases; unmatched junction nucleotides: 14. There are 17 residues in the CDR3. CDR3 in DNA: TGTGCCATCAGTTCTACCGATCGGACAGGGGCGATCTATGGCTACACCTTC. It translates to CAISSTDRTGAIYGYTF.

This clone was detected a few times. This sequence joins TRBV7-8 and TRBJ2-7; 9 bases fit TRBD1. Losses at the gene ends were 1 base for V and 2 bases for J; bases not matched to a gene: 9. The germline CDR1 and CDR2 sequences are SGHVS and FQNEAQ. The CDR3 loop spans 17 amino acids. The CDR3 bases are TGTGCCAGCAGCTTAGGGCCCCGCGGGACAGGGACCTACGAGCAGTACTTC. Translating it yields CASSLGPRGTGTYEQYF.

This chain connects TRBV7-9 to TRBJ2-7; 9 bases are a match to TRBD1. The germline V gene encodes CDR1 SEHNR and CDR2 FQNEAQ (reference sequence). The junction had 5 bases not matched to a gene; V was cut back by 6 bases and J by 5 bases. The CDR3 is made up of 13 amino acids. Here the CDR3 DNA reads TGTGCCAGCAGTCCGAGGGACAGGGACGAGCAGTACTTC. Protein sequence: CASSPRDRDEQYF. The full variable domain, completed using reference TRBV7-9 and TRBJ2-7, is DTGVSQNPRHKITKRGQNVTFRCDPISEHNRLYWYRQTLGQGPEFLTYFQNEAQLEKSRLLSDRFSAERPKGSFSTLEIQRTEQGDSAMYLCASSPRDRDEQYFGPGTRLTVT.

The chain uses TRBV15 and TRBJ1-2; D perhaps matches TRBD1 (5 bases). There are 18 residues in the CDR3. Germline-derived CDR1 and CDR2 are LNHNV and YYDKDF (reference sequence). Trimming stripped 11 bases from V and 0 bases from J, with 28 bases between. The CDR3 region has the DNA TGTGCCTCCCGGGACGGCGACGGTTTACAGCAAGCTAACTATGGCTACACCTTC. Translation: CASRDGDGLQQANYGYTF.

The DNA of the CDR3 is TGTGCCAGCAGCTTAAGCGGGGGGGCCGCAGAGACCCAGTACTTC. Protein sequence: CASSLSGGAAETQYF. The rearrangement uses TRBV7-3 and TRBJ2-5; TRBD2 matches 9 bases. The CDR3 runs 15 residues. V was pared by 1 base and J by 4 bases, with 4 bases of the junction left unmatched. Germline CDR1 reads SGHTA; CDR2 reads FQGTGA.

J is TRBJ1-6 and V is TRBV27; D remains ambiguous. Germline CDR1 is MNHEY and CDR2 is SMNVEV (reference sequence). The CDR3 sequence is 14 residues long. The V gene lost 3 bases and the J gene lost 6 bases, with 9 bases spanning the gap. In nucleotides, the CDR3 is TGTGCCAGCAGTTTCTCAGGAGTTAATTCACCCCTCCACTTT. Translating it yields CASSFSGVNSPLHF.

The rearrangement joins TRBV11-2 to TRBJ2-7; 7 nucleotides line up with TRBD1. Germline assignment: CDR1 SGHAT and CDR2 FQNNGV. The CDR3 sequence is 13 residues long. J lost 0 bases, V lost 4 bases, and 0 bases had no gene match. In DNA, the CDR3 is TGTGCCAGCAGCTGGGACAGCTCCTACGAGCAGTACTTC. Its translation is CASSWDSSYEQYF.

The J gene is TRBJ1-2, the V gene TRBV30, with D possibly being TRBD1 (5 bases). Trimming stripped 1 base from V and 6 bases from J, with 12 bases between. The CDR3 runs 13 residues. Germline V gives CDR1 GTSNPN, CDR2 SVGIG (reference sequence). The CDR3 DNA reads as TGTGCCTGGAGTGCCATGGGGCAGGATGGCTACACCTTC. Its protein product is CAWSAMGQDGYTF. Looking up the rest from reference TRBV30 and TRBJ1-2 gives the full variable domain: SQTIHQWPATLVQPVGSPLSLECTVEGTSNPNLYWYRQAAGRGLQLLFYSVGIGQISSEVPQNLSASRPQDRQFILSSKKLLLSDSGFYLCAWSAMGQDGYTFGSGTRLTVV.

This chain links TRBV30 with TRBJ1-1; TRBD1 agrees at 8 bases. CDR1 is GTSNPN and CDR2 is SVGIG in the germline V gene (reference sequence). The CDR3 is 13 amino acids. V dropped 0 bases and J dropped 3; count of bases not matched to a gene: 0. CDR3: CAWSVDRDTEAFF. The DNA of the CDR3 is TGTGCCTGGAGTGTGGACAGGGACACTGAAGCTTTCTTT.

J is TRBJ2-7 and V is TRBV5-1; 10 bases fit TRBD1. The V gene's germline CDR1 is SGHRS and CDR2 YFSETQ. The CDR3 runs 15 residues. V dropped 2 bases and J dropped 6; count of bases not matched to a gene: 8. DNA of the CDR3: TGCGCCAGCAGCTTCTCCGGGACAGGGGTTGGCGAGCAGTACTTC. This codes for CASSFSGTGVGEQYF.

V is TRBV13 and J is TRBJ2-5; D is ambiguous. The CDR3 spans 16 residues. Germline CDR1 is PRHDT and CDR2 is FYEKMQ (reference sequence). With 5 bases removed from V and 3 bases from J, the gap between germline ends came to 19 bases. As DNA, the CDR3 is TGTGCCAGCAGCCCAGTGGGTTGGGGTCGGGAAGAGACCCAGTACTTC. This gives the protein CASSPVGWGREETQYF.

Concerning this clone: The sample has other DNA sequences that encode this CDR3 too. The rearrangement links TRBV19 to TRBJ2-7; D unresolved. The CDR3 runs 13 residues. Per the germline V gene, CDR1 is LNHDA and CDR2 is SQIVND (reference sequence). Trimming removed 1 base from V and 1 base from J, with 5 bases in between. CDR3: CASSIGGSYEQYF. Written as DNA, the CDR3 is TGTGCCAGTAGTATAGGCGGTTCCTACGAGCAGTACTTC. Supplemented by reference TRBV19 and TRBJ2-7, the full variable domain reads DGGITQSPKYLFRKEGQNVTLSCEQNLNHDAMYWYRQDPGQGLRLIYYSQIVNDFQKGDIAEGYSVSREKKESFPLTVTSAQKNPTAFYLCASSIGGSYEQYFGPGTRLTVT.

The table lists this clone with a count of one. The chain links TRBV7-9 to TRBJ2-7; D ambiguous. Germline V gene data show CDR1 as SEHNR and CDR2 as FQNEAQ (reference sequence). There are 13 residues in the CDR3. V gave up 3 bases and J gave up 4 bases, with 10 bases separating them. The CDR3 DNA follows: TGTGCCAGCAGCTTCGCCATACAATACGAGCAGTACTTC. Amino acid sequence: CASSFAIQYEQYF. Based on the CDR3 plus reference TRBV7-9 and TRBJ2-7, the full variable domain is DTGVSQNPRHKITKRGQNVTFRCDPISEHNRLYWYRQTLGQGPEFLTYFQNEAQLEKSRLLSDRFSAERPKGSFSTLEIQRTEQGDSAMYLCASSFAIQYEQYFGPGTRLTVT.

This chain connects TRBV19 to TRBJ1-2; possibly TRBD1 for D (6 bases). The CDR3 covers 13 residues. Trimming shortened V by 4 bases and J by 8 bases, and 14 bases separated the two germline ends. The germline V gene encodes CDR1 LNHDA and CDR2 SQIVND (reference sequence). The CDR3 here is CASSSWGPPGYTF. The CDR3 region has the DNA TGTGCCAGTAGTAGTTGGGGGCCTCCGGGCTACACCTTC.

The rearrangement joins TRBV4-1 to TRBJ2-7; 9 bases fit TRBD1. CDR3 length: 14 amino acids. V was clipped by 6 bases and J by 3 bases; unmatched bases: 6. Germline values: CDR1 MGHRA, CDR2 YSYEKL. CDR3 DNA: TGCGCCAGCAGTCCTGTGGGACAGGGCTACGAGCAGTACTTC. It translates to CASSPVGQGYEQYF.

The chain recombines TRBV5-1 with TRBJ2-3; D is unresolved. V gave up 0 bases and J gave up 0 bases, with 8 bases separating them. The CDR3 totals 15 residues. CDR1 SGHRS and CDR2 YFSETQ come from the germline V gene. CDR3 nucleotides: TGCGCCAGCAGCTTGGATTGGAGAAGCACAGATACGCAGTATTTT. The encoded protein is CASSLDWRSTDTQYF.

The chain employs TRBV6-6 and TRBJ1-5, with 7 bases matching TRBD1. V lost 0 bases, J lost 7 bases, and 9 bases stayed unmatched. The germline V gene has CDR1 MNHNY and CDR2 SVGAGI (reference sequence). The CDR3 covers 16 residues. The CDR3 nucleotides read TGTGCCAGCAGTTACTCAACAGGGGCTATGTTCCAGCCCCAGCATTTT. It specifies CASSYSTGAMFQPQHF.

CDR3 protein: CASSSSQGPGNTIYF. CDR3 bases: TGTGCCAGCAGCTCATCTCAGGGGCCAGGAAACACCATATATTTT. The chain is built from TRBV5-4 and TRBJ1-3, with a weak D call TRBD1 (6 bases). CDR3 length equals 15 residues. V was trimmed by 3 bases and J by 4 bases, leaving 14 bases between them. Germline-derived CDR1 and CDR2 are SGHNT and YYREEE (reference sequence). Variable domain in full (rest from reference TRBV5-4 and TRBJ1-3): ETGVTQSPTHLIKTRGQQVTLRCSSQSGHNTVSWYQQALGQGPQFIFQYYREEENGRGNFPPRFSGLQFPNYSSELNVNALELDDSALYLCASSSSQGPGNTIYFGEGSWLTVV.